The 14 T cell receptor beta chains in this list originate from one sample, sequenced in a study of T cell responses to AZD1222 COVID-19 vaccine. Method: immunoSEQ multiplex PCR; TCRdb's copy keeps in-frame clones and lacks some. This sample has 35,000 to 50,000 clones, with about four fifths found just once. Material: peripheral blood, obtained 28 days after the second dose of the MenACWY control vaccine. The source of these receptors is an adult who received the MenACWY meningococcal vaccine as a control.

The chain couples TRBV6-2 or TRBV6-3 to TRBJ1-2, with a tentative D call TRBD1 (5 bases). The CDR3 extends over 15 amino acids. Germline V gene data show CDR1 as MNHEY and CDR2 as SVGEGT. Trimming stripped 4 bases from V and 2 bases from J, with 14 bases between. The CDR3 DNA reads TGTGCCAGCAGTTCACGGTCGCCAGGGAACTATGGCTACACCTTC. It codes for CASSSRSPGNYGYTF.

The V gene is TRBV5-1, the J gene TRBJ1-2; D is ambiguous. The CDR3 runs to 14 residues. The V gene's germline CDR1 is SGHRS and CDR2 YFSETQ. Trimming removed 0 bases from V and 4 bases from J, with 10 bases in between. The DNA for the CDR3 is TGCGCCAGCAGCTTGGCCGAGTGGACCTATGGCTACACCTTC. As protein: CASSLAEWTYGYTF.

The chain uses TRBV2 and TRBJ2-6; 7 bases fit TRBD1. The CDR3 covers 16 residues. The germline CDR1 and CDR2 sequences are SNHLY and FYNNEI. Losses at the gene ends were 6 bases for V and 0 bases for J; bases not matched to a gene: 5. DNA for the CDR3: TGTGCCAGCAGCCGGACAGGCATCTCTGGGGCCAACGTCCTGACTTTC. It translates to CASSRTGISGANVLTF.

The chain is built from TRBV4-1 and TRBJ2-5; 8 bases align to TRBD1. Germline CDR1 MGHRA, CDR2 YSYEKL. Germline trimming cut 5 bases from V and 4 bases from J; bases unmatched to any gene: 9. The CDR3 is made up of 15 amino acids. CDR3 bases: TGCGCCAGCAGCGGATGGCAGGGGGCCGTAGAGACCCAGTACTTC. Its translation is CASSGWQGAVETQYF.

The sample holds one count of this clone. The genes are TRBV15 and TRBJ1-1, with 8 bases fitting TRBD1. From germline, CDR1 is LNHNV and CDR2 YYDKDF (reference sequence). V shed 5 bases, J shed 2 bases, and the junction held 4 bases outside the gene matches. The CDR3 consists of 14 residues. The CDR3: CATSPGGFNTEAFF. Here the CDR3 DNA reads TGTGCCACCAGCCCAGGGGGCTTTAACACTGAAGCTTTCTTT.

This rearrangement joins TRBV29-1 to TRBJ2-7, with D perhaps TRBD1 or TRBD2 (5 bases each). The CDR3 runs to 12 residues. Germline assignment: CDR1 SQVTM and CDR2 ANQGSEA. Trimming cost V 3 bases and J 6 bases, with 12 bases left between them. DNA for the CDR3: TGCAGCGTTGAGGCAGGGACGAGCGAGCAGTACTTC. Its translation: CSVEAGTSEQYF.

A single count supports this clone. CDR3 amino acids: CASSPQGYEQFF. CDR3 DNA: TGTGCCAGCAGCCCACAGGGCTATGAGCAGTTCTTC. The chain uses TRBV11-2 and TRBJ2-1, with a tentative D call TRBD1 (6 bases). The V end was cut by 5 bases, the J end by 8 bases, with 10 bases between. The CDR3 is made up of 12 amino acids. CDR1 and CDR2 from the germline V gene are SGHAT and FQNNGV.

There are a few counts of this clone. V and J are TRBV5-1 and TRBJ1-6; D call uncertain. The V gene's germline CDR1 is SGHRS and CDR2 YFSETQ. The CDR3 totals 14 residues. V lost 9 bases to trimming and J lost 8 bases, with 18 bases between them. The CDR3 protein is CATRLGLVDSPLHF. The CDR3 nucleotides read TGCGCCACCAGGCTCGGACTAGTCGATTCACCCCTCCACTTT.

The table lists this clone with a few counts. The CDR3 here is CASSPGFNSPLHF. CDR3 in DNA: TGTGCCAGCAGTCCGGGTTTCAATTCACCCCTCCACTTT. The chain carries TRBV27 and TRBJ1-6, with no clear D. The V gene lost 5 bases and the J gene lost 7 bases, with 9 bases spanning the gap. The CDR3 extends over 13 amino acids. The germline V gene encodes CDR1 MNHEY and CDR2 SMNVEV (reference sequence).

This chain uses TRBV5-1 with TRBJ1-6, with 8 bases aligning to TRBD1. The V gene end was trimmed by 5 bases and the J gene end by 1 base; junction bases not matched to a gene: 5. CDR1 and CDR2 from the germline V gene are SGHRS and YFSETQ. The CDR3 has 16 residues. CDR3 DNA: TGCGCCAGCAGGCAGGGGGCGATTTCCTATAATTCACCCCTCCACTTT. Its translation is CASRQGAISYNSPLHF.

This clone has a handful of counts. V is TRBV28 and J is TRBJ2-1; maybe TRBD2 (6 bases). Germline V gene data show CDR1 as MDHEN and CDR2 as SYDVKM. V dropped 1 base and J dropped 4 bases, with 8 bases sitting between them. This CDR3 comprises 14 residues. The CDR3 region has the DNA TGTGCCAGCAGTTTATCCGGGACTTACAATGAGCAGTTCTTC. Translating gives CASSLSGTYNEQFF.

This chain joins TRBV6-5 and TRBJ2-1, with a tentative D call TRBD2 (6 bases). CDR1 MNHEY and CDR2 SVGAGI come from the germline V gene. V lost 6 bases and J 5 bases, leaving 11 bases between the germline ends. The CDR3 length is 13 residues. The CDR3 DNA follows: TGTGCCAGCAGCCGCGGGACCAACAATGAGCAGTTCTTC. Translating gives CASSRGTNNEQFF.

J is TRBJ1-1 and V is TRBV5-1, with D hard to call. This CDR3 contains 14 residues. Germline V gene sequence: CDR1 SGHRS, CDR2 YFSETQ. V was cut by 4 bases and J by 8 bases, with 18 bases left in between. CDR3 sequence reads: CASSPIGQDVEAFF. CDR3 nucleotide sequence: TGCGCCAGCAGCCCCATAGGGCAGGATGTGGAAGCTTTCTTT. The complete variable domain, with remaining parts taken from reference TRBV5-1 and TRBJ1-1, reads KAGVTQTPRYLIKTRGQQVTLSCSPISGHRSVSWYQQTPGQGLQFLFEYFSETQRNKGNFPGRFSGRQFSNSRSEMNVSTLELGDSALYLCASSPIGQDVEAFFGQGTRLTVV.

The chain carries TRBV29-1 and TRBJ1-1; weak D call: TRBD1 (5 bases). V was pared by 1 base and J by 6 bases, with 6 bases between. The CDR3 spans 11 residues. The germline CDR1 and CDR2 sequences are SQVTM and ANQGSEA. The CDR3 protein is CSVEGGAEAFF. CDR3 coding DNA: TGCAGCGTTGAAGGGGGCGCTGAAGCTTTCTTT.